One T cell receptor (beta chain) is described in this entry. Germline DNA was extracted too, while blood RNA derived from unsorted whole blood. Patients had chronic HBV infection and were treatment-naive. Collected before surgery were four milliliters of peripheral blood. V was cut by 2 bases and J by 1 base, with 9 bases left in between. The CDR3 extends over 14 amino acids. CDR1 and CDR2 (germline): SGHAT, FQNNGV. Priming with a constant-region primer yielded TCR beta cDNA from 400 to 550 ng total RNA. Modified slightly, ARM-PCR produced TCR beta libraries over three nested multiplex PCR rounds. Primers for the first two PCR rounds were TRBV1-TRBV30 forward primers and a C-beta reverse primer (around 11 cycles per round). Each CDR3 protein gets one entry after TCRdb re-called the multiplex PCR reads with MiXCR. The sample includes some 200,000 distinct CDR3 sequences, 65% of them seen just once. This sample was taken from a study of tumor-infiltrating lymphocytes in primary liver carcinoma. Study details: Measuring roughly 4.2 to 11 cm across, the tumors were staged as T1-T3 N0M0.

The chain has TRBV11-2 and TRBJ2-7; D is ambiguous. The TCR originated in a woman aged 55-69 years with primary liver carcinoma and hepatitis B virus infection. The specimen was peripheral blood. The CDR3 DNA is TGTGCCAGCAGCTTAACAAGAGGATCCTACGAGCAGTACTTC. It encodes CASSLTRGSYEQYF.